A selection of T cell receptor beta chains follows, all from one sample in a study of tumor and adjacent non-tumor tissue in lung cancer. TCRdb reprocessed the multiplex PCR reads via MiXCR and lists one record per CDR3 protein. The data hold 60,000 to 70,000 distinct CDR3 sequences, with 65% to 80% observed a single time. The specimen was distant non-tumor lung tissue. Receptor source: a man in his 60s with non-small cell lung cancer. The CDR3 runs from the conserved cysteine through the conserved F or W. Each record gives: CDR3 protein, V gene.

CASSFLGGIARELFF,TRBV12-3/TRBV12-4
CAICERGTSGMDSGANVLTF,TRBV10-3
CASDNSGANVLTF,TRBV6-1
CSAIDSRVGGEDEQLF,TRBV20-1
CSYTTQGSKIEAFF,TRBV20-1
CASGWDTEINTGELLF,TRBV28
CASMQTGLNTREQFF,TRBV14
CAGSPRSMNTEAFF,TRBV5-1
CASSQTGTSKQLQHF,TRBV4-2
CASSHWTSGRHEIQYF,TRBV14
CSDFTGEMNIQYF,TRBV29-1
CASNVRAGANILTF,TRBV4-1
CATSDGSLIMQEQYF,TRBV24-1
CSPQARTGQPQHF,TRBV20-1
CASSGRAGVETQYF,TRBV4-1
CASSLEWISVHNEQFF,TRBV7-8
CASSQEARGDADTQYF,TRBV4-1
CASSSQGAQVSDTQYF,TRBV11-2
CASSYVTGDGYIF,TRBV6-1
CASTPPLRGTEAFF,TRBV4-1
CRVRRDPEQFF,TRBV29-1
CSVEDLKGVDEKLFF,TRBV29-1
CANSPPGQGARKQHF,TRBV11-3
CASSRIRRDEQYF,TRBV4-1
CSALGTGEQYF,TRBV29-1
CASNQGEFSEANVLTF,TRBV6-1
CASRQYSVSNTGELFF,TRBV4-2
CASSEVGRTWSNRPQHF,TRBV6-1
CASSPGDRGRRRPQHF,TRBV7-8
CASRDIDYKTQYF,TRBV5-1
CGSSQGGTSGTDAQYF,TRBV4-2
CASSFAGTVSPGHF,TRBV28
CSAYLRLRGGELFF,TRBV29-1
CASRHGRSSYSEQFF,TRBV12-3/TRBV12-4
CDNRKRVYGELSF,TRBV6-5
CATSKEGTEAFF,TRBV6-1
CASSETPPGQGEKLFF,TRBV6-1
CASSAQGLAGHEQYF,TRBV25-1
CASSGAPFGCSNQPQHF,TRBV6-1
CATSDATSGSVNEQSF,TRBV24-1
CATSLPAAELNGQFF,TRBV11-2
CASSYGRGRPSTAGELLF,TRBV6-5
CASSSAPGQGADTQYF,TRBV6-1
CATSSPLGFGYGYTF,TRBV15
CSVEFPDRSYGYTF,TRBV29-1
CSARDIDNEQFF,TRBV20-1
CSCSLYPLAKNIQYF,TRBV28
CSVSSGRRSTGELLF,TRBV20-1
CSVDPRTEGADTQYF,TRBV29-1
CASSFLGSSYKQYF,TRBV12-3/TRBV12-4
CASSEGRGRGGFGYTF,TRBV2
CSTAGTSGTDTQYF,TRBV29-1
CASSQQGWSSETQYF,TRBV4-2
CVSSLGGQGRVFF,TRBV11-2
CASSQDRGYSDQPQHF,TRBV4-1
CASSVLGTGFGLTDTQYF,TRBV7-8
CNSSLDGGGRYEQYF,TRBV11-2